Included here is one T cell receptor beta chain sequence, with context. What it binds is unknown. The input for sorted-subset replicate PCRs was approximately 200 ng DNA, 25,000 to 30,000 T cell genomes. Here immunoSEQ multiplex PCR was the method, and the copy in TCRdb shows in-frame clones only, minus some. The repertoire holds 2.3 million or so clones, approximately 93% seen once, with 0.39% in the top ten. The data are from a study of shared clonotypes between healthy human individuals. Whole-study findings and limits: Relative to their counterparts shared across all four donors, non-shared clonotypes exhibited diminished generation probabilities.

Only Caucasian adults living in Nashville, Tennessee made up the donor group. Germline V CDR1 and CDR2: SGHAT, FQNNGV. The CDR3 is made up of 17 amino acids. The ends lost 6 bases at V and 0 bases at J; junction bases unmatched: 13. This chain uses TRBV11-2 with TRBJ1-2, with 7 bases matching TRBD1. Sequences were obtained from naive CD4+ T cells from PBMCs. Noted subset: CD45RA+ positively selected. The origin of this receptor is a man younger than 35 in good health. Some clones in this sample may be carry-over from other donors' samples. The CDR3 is CASRLGGRRDANYGYTF. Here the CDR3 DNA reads TGTGCCAGCAGACTAGGGGGCCGTCGAGATGCTAACTATGGCTACACCTTC.